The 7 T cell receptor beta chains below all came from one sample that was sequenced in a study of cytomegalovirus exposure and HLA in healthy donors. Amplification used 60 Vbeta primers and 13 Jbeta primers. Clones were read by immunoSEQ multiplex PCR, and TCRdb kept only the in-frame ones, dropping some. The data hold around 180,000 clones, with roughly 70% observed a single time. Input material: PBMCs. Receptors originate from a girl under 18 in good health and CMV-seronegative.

CDR3 sequence reads: CASSLGREETQYF. In DNA, the CDR3 is TGTGCCAGCAGCTTAGGCAGGGAAGAGACCCAGTACTTC. V is TRBV11-2 and J is TRBJ2-5; TRBD1 might be the D (5 bases). The CDR3 has 13 amino acids. Germline values: CDR1 SGHAT, CDR2 FQNNGV. V was pared by 1 base and J by 3 bases, with 6 bases between.

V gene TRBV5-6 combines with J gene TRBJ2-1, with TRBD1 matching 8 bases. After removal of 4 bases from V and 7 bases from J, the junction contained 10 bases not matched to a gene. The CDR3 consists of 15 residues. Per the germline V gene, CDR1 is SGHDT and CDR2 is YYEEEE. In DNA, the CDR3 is TGTGCCAGCAGCCCCGTCCAGGGGGCGGGTAATGAGCAGTTCTTC. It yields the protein CASSPVQGAGNEQFF.

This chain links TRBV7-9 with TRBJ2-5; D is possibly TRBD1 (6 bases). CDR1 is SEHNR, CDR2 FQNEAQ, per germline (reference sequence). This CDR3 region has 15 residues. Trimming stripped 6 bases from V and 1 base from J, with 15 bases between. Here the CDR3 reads CASRSDSTIQETQYF. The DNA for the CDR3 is TGTGCCAGCAGGTCGGACAGTACCATCCAAGAGACCCAGTACTTC.

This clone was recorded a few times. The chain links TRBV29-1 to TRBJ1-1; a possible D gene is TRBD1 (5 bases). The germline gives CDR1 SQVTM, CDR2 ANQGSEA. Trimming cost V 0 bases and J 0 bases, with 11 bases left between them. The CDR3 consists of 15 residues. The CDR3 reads CSVEDQARVNTEAFF. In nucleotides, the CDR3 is TGCAGCGTTGAAGATCAGGCCAGGGTGAACACTGAAGCTTTCTTT.

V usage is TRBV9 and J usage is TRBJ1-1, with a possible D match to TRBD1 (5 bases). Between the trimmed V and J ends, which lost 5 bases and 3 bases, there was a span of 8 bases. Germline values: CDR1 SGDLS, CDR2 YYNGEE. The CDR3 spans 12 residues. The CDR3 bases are TGTGCCAGCAGTCAACAGGACACTGAAGCTTTCTTT. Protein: CASSQQDTEAFF.

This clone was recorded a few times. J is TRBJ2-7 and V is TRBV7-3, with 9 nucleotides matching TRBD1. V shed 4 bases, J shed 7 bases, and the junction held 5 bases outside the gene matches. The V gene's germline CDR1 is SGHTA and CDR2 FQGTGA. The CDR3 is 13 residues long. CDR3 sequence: CASSSGQGSEQYF. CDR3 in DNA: TGTGCCAGCAGCTCGGGACAGGGCTCGGAGCAGTACTTC.

In DNA, the CDR3 is TGCGCCAGCAGCTCGATAGGGACAGGGAAGGTAAATGAGCAGTTCTTC. This gives the protein CASSSIGTGKVNEQFF. The chain links TRBV5-1 to TRBJ2-1; 9 positions match TRBD1. The CDR3 loop spans 16 amino acids. The J segment lost 7 bases and the V segment lost 3 bases, leaving 11 bases of the junction unmatched. Per germline, CDR1 SGHRS and CDR2 YFSETQ.